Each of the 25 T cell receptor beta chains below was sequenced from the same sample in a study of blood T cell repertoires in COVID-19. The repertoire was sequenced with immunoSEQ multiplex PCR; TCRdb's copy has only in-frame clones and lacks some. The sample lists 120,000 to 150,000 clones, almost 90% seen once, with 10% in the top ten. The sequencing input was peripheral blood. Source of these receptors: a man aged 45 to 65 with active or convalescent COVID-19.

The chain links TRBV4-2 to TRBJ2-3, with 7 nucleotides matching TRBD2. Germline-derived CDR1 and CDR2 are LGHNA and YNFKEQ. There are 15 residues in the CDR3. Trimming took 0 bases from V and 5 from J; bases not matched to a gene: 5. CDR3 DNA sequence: TGTGCCAGCAGCCAAGAGGGGCGGGAGATAGATACGCAGTATTTT. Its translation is CASSQEGREIDTQYF.

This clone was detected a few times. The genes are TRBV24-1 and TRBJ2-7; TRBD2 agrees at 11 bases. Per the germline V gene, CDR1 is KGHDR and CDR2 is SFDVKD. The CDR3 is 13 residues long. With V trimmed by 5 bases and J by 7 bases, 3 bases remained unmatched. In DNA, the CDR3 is TGTGCCACCAGTGCACTAGCGGGAGAGGAGCAGTACTTC. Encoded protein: CATSALAGEEQYF.

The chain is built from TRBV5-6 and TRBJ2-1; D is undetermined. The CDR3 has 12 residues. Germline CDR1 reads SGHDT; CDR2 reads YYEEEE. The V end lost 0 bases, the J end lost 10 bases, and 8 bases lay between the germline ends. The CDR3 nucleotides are TGTGCCAGCAGCTTGGCCGCGAGGGAGCAGTTCTTC. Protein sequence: CASSLAAREQFF.

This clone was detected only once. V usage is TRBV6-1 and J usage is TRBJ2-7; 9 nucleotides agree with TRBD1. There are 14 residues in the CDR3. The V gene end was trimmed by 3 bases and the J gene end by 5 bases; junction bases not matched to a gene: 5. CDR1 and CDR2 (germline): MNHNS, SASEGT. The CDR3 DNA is TGTGCCAGCAGTGACCGGGACAGGGATAACGAGCAGTACTTC. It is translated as CASSDRDRDNEQYF.

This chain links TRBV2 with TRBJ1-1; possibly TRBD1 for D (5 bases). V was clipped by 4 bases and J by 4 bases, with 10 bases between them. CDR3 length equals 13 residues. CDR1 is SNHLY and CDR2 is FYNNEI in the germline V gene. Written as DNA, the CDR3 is TGTGCCAGCAGTGGCCAGGGCGTCACTGAAGCTTTCTTT. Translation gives CASSGQGVTEAFF.

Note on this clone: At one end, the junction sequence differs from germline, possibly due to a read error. The CDR3 reads CASSPSHNSPLHF. CDR3 DNA: TGTGCCAGCAGTCCCTCCCATAATTCACCCCTCCACTTT. The chain carries TRBV28 and TRBJ1-6; D is unclear. The germline gives CDR1 MDHEN, CDR2 SYDVKM. The CDR3 has 13 residues.

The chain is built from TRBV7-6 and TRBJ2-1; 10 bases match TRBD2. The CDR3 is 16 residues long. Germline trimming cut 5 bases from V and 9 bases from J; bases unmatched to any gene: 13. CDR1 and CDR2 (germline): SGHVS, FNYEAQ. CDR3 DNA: TGTGCCAGCAGCCCCTGGTCTAGCGGGAGAGGCAGTGAGCAGTTCTTC. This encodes CASSPWSSGRGSEQFF.

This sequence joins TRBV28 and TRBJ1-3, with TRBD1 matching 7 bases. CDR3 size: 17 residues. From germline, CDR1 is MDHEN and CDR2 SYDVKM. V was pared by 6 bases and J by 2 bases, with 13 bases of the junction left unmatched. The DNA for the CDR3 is TGTGCCAGCAGATTGGGGGCAATCGGGACAGCTGGAAACACCATATATTTT. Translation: CASRLGAIGTAGNTIYF.

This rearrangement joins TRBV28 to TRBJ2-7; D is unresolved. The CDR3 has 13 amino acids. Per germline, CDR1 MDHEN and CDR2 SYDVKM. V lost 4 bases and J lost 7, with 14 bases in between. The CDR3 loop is CASSSPLSQEQYF. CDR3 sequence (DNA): TGTGCCAGCAGTTCCCCCCTCAGTCAGGAGCAGTACTTC. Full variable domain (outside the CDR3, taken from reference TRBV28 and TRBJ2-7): DVKVTQSSRYLVKRTGEKVFLECVQDMDHENMFWYRQDPGLGLRLIYFSYDVKMKEKGDIPEGYSVSREKKERFSLILESASTNQTSMYLCASSSPLSQEQYFGPGTRLTVT.

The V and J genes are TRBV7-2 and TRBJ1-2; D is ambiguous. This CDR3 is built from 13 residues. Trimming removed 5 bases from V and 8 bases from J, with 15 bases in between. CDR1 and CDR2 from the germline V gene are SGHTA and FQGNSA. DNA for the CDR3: TGTGCCAGCAGCCGATCAGAGGTCGTAGGCTACACCTTC. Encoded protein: CASSRSEVVGYTF.

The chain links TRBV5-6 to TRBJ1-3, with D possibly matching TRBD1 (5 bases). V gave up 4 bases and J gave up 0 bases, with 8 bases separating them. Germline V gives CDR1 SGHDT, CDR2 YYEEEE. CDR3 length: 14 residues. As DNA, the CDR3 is TGTGCCAGCAGCAGGGGTCTCTCTGGAAACACCATATATTTT. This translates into CASSRGLSGNTIYF.

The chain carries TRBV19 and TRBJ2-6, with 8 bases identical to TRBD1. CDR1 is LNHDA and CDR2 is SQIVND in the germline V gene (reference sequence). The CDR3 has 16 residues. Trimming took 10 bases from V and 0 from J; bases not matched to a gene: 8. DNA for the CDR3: TGTGCCACTAACAGGGGGGCAAGCTCTGGGGCCAACGTCCTGACTTTC. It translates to CATNRGASSGANVLTF.

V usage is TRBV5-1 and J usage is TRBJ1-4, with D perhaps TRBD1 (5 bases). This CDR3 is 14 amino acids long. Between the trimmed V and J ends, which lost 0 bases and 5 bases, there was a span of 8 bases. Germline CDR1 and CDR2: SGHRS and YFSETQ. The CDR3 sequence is CASSLGQRNEKLFF. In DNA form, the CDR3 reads TGCGCCAGCAGCTTGGGACAGCGCAATGAAAAACTGTTTTTT.

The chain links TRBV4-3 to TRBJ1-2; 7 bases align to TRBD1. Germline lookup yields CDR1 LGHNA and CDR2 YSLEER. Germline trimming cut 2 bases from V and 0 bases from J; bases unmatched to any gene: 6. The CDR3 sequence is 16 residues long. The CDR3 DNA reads TGCGCCAGCAGCCAAAAGAGGGGGCTCTCTAACTATGGCTACACCTTC. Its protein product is CASSQKRGLSNYGYTF.

Here the CDR3 reads CASSLRGGTEAFF. DNA for the CDR3: TGTGCCAGCAGCTTACGAGGGGGAACTGAAGCTTTCTTT. The chain is built from TRBV7-9 and TRBJ1-1; D is possibly TRBD1 (6 bases). Germline V gene lookup returns CDR1 SEHNR and CDR2 FQNEAQ (reference sequence). This CDR3 contains 13 residues. V lost 2 bases and J 5 bases, leaving 9 bases between the germline ends.

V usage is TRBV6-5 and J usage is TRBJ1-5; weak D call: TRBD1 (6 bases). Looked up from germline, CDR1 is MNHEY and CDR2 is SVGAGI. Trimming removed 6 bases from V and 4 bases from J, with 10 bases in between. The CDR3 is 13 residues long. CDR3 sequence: CASSRGTNQPQHF. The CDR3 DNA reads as TGTGCCAGCAGCAGGGGAACAAATCAGCCCCAGCATTTT.

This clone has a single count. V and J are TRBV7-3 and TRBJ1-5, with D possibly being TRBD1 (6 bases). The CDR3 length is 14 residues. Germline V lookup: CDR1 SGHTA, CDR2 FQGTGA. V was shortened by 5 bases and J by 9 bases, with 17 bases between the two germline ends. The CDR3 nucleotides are TGTGCCAGCAGCCCCTCGGGGGGGCCGGGGCCCCAGCATTTT. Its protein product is CASSPSGGPGPQHF.

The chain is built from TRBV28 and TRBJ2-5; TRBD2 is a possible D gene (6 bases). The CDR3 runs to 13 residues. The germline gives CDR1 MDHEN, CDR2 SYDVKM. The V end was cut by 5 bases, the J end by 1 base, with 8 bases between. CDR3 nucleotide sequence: TGTGCCAGCAGTAGACTAGTCCAAGAGACCCAGTACTTC. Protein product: CASSRLVQETQYF.

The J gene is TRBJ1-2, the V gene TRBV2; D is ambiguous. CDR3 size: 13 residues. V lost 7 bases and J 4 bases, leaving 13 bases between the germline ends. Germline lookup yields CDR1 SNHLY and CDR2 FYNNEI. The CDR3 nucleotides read TGTGCCAGCACGCCCCCCCTACCCTATGGCTACACCTTC. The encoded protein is CASTPPLPYGYTF.

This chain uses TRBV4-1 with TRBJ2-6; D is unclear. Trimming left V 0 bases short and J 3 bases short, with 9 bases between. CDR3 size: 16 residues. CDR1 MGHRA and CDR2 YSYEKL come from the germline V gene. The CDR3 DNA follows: TGCGCCAGCAGCCAAGATTTTACAATTGGGGCCAACGTCCTGACTTTC. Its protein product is CASSQDFTIGANVLTF.

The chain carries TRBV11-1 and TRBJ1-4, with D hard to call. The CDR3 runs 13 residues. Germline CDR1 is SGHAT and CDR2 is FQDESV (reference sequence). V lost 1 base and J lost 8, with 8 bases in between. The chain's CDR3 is CASSLGVREKLFF. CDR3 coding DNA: TGTGCCAGCAGCTTAGGAGTGCGGGAAAAACTGTTTTTT.

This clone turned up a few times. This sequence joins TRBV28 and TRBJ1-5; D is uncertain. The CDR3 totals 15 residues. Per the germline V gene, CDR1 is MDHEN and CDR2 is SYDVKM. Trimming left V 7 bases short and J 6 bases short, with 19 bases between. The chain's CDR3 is CASTPGSLRPQPQHF. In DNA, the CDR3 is TGTGCCAGCACCCCGGGGAGTCTGCGCCCTCAGCCCCAGCATTTT.

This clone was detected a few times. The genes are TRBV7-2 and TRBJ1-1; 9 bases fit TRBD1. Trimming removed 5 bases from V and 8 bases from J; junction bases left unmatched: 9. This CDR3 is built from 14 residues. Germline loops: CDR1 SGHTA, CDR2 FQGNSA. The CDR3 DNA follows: TGTGCCAGCAGCCCGGAGGACAGGGGTTTCGAAGCTTTCTTT. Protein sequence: CASSPEDRGFEAFF.

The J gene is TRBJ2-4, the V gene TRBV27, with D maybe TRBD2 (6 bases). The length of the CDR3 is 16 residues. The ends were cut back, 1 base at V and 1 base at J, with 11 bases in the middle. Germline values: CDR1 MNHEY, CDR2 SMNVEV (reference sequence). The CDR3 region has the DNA TGTGCCAGCAGTTTATACCGGGACTTGGCCAAAAACATTCAGTACTTC. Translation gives CASSLYRDLAKNIQYF.

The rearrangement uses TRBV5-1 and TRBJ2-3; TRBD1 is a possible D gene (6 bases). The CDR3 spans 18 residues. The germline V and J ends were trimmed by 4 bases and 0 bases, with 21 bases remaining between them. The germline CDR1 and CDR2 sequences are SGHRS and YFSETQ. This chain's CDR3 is CASSRLGTGRTSTDTQYF. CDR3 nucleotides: TGCGCCAGCAGCCGGCTGGGAACAGGGCGGACTAGCACAGATACGCAGTATTTT.